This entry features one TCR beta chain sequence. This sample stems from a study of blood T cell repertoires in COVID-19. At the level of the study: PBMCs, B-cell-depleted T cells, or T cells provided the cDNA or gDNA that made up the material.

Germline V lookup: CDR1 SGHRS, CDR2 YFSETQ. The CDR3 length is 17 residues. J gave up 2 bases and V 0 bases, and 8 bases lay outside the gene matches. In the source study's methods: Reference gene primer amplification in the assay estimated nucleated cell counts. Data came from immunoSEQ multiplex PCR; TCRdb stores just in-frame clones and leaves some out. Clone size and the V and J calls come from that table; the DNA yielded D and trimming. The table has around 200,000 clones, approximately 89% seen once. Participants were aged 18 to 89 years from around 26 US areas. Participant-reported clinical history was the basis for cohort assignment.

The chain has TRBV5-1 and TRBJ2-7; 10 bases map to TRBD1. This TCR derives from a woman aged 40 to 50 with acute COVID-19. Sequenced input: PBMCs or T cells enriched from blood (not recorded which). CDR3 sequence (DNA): TGCGCCAGCAGCTTGGGCCCTACCGGGACAGGGGCCTACGAGCAGTACTTC. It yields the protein CASSLGPTGTGAYEQYF.